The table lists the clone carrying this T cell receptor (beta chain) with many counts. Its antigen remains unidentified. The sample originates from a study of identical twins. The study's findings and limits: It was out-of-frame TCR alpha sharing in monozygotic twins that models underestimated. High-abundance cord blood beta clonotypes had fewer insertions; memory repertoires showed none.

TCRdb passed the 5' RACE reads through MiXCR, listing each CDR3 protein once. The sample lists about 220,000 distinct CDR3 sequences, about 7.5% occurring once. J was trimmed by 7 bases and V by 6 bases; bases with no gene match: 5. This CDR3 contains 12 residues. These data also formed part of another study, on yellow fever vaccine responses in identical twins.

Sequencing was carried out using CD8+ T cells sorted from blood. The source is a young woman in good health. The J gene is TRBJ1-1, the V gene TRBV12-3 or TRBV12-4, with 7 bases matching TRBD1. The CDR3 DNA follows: TGTGCCAGCAGAGAACAGGGGATTGAAGCTTTCTTT. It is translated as CASREQGIEAFF.